The 17 T cell receptor beta chains in this list originate from one sample, sequenced in a study of blood T cells in healthy people across ages. With a J-beta primer mix and a sample-barcoded 5' primer, a second PCR ran about 7 to 12 cycles. TCRdb re-called the 5' RACE reads with MiXCR, one entry per CDR3 protein. The profile shows 710,000 or so distinct CDR3 sequences, about 24% of them singletons. The specimen sequenced was blood. The receptors here all came from a man in his sixties or seventies in good health.

The V gene is TRBV20-1, the J gene TRBJ2-1; D is perhaps TRBD1 (6 bases). Trimming took 6 bases from V and 4 from J, leaving 13 bases between them. The CDR3 runs to 13 residues. Germline V gene sequence: CDR1 DFQATT, CDR2 SNEGSKA (reference sequence). CDR3 protein: CSAPPDRYNEQFF. The CDR3 DNA reads as TGCAGTGCCCCACCGGACAGATACAATGAGCAGTTCTTC.

This chain connects TRBV12-5 to TRBJ2-4; D possibly uses TRBD1 or TRBD2 (5 bases each). Trimming took off 5 bases at V and 2 bases at J, with 16 bases between the two ends. Germline-derived CDR1 and CDR2 are LGHNT and FRNRAP. This CDR3 region has 16 residues. CDR3 nucleotide sequence: TGTGCTAGTGGTGGACTTAAAGGGGTTTCCAAAAACATTCAGTACTTC. It codes for CASGGLKGVSKNIQYF. Using reference TRBV12-5 and TRBJ2-4 for the parts outside the CDR3, the full variable domain is DARVTQTPRHKVTEMGQEVTMRCQPILGHNTVFWYRQTMMQGLELLAYFRNRAPLDDSGMPKDRFSAEMPDATLATLKIQPSEPRDSAVYFCASGGLKGVSKNIQYFGAGTRLSVL.

This clonotype was seen at least ten times. V usage is TRBV6-5 and J usage is TRBJ2-3; TRBD2 matches at 12 bases. Trimming took 4 bases from V and 2 from J; bases not matched to a gene: 7. The CDR3 sequence is 17 residues long. Germline V CDR1 and CDR2: MNHEY, SVGAGI. The CDR3 bases are TGTGCCAGCAGTTCCGGGACTAGCGGGCACTACACAGATACGCAGTATTTT. Translation: CASSSGTSGHYTDTQYF.

This chain uses TRBV5-4 with TRBJ1-6; 11 bases match TRBD1. The CDR3 is made up of 16 amino acids. The germline V gene has CDR1 SGHNT and CDR2 YYREEE (reference sequence). The V gene end was trimmed by 9 bases and the J gene end by 7 bases; junction bases not matched to a gene: 12. CDR3 in DNA: TGTGCCATCTCCTTGTCGGACAGGGGGCCAAATTCACCCCTCCACTTT. Protein sequence: CAISLSDRGPNSPLHF.

The CDR3 DNA reads TGTGCCACACAGGGGGCGTTCTATGGCTACACCTTC. This encodes CATQGAFYGYTF. The genes are TRBV12-3 or TRBV12-4 and TRBJ1-2; 9 bases line up with TRBD1. The CDR3 runs 12 residues. V shed 10 bases and J 4 bases; nucleotides not matched to a gene: 4.

This clonotype has more than one count but fewer than ten. The chain has TRBV5-1 and TRBJ2-5, with TRBD1 matching 7 bases. The closer fit of TRBJ2-1 to the DNA end suggests the J call may be wrong. Germline V CDR1 and CDR2: SGHRS, YFSETQ. The CDR3 extends over 15 amino acids. The CDR3 loop is CASSLDRGLGDEQFF. The DNA of the CDR3 is TGCGCCAGCAGCTTGGATAGGGGGCTCGGCGATGAGCAGTTCTTC.

This rearrangement joins TRBV5-6 to TRBJ1-2, with D maybe TRBD1 (6 bases). Germline V gene data show CDR1 as SGHDT and CDR2 as YYEEEE. V was clipped by 0 bases and J by 4 bases, with 22 bases between them. The length of the CDR3 is 18 residues. The CDR3 region has the DNA TGTGCCAGCAGCTTGGAGTCGGGGGGCTCCACTAATGCCTATGGCTACACCTTC. It codes for CASSLESGGSTNAYGYTF.

The CDR3 loop reads CASLSGREEDTQYF. The CDR3 nucleotides are TGTGCCAGCTTATCCGGGAGAGAGGAAGATACGCAGTATTTT. The rearrangement uses TRBV6-4 and TRBJ2-3; D perhaps matches TRBD2 (6 bases). The V end was cut by 8 bases, the J end by 5 bases, with 17 bases between. Germline V gene lookup returns CDR1 MRHNA and CDR2 SNTAGT. CDR3 length equals 14 residues.

About this clonotype: A much bigger clone sits one base away, suggesting this may be a read error. This chain joins TRBV6-6 and TRBJ2-5; D is possibly TRBD1 or TRBD2 (5 bases each). The J call may be wrong; the DNA end is better matched by TRBJ2-7. The germline V gene has CDR1 MNHNY and CDR2 SVGAGI (reference sequence). This CDR3 has 14 residues. The CDR3 is CASSYGTSPYEQYF. DNA for the CDR3: TGTGCCAGCAGTTACGGGACGTCCCCCTACGAGCAGTACTTC.

The chain links TRBV20-1 to TRBJ2-5; D is undetermined. The germline CDR1 and CDR2 sequences are DFQATT and SNEGSKA (reference sequence). The CDR3 has 12 amino acids. Between the trimmed V and J ends, which lost 1 base and 4 bases, there was a span of 7 bases. DNA for the CDR3: TGCAGTGCTAGAGGGCACGGAGAGACCCAGTACTTC. Translated: CSARGHGETQYF.

This clonotype was found a few times. The chain has TRBV7-2 and TRBJ1-5; no reliable D call. CDR1 is SGHTA and CDR2 is FQGNSA in the germline V gene. V was shortened by 2 bases and J by 7 bases, with 6 bases between the two germline ends. The CDR3 extends over 12 amino acids. The CDR3 DNA reads TGTGCCAGCAGCTTATATCGACAGCCCCAGCATTTT. Its protein is CASSLYRQPQHF.

The gene calls are TRBV21-1 and TRBJ1-4; the table's TRBD1 call for D was not verified on the DNA. TRBV21-1 is described as a pseudogene. The CDR3 is 16 amino acids. The CDR3 DNA follows: TGTGCCAGCAGCAAAGCCCGGACAGGGGGGGATGAAAAACTGCTTTTT. Protein: CASSKARTGGDEKLLF.

This clonotype appeared a few times. The chain couples TRBV6-2 or TRBV6-3 to TRBJ2-3, with TRBD2 matching over 10 bases. V was clipped by 7 bases and J by 4 bases; unmatched bases: 14. Germline-derived CDR1 and CDR2 are MNHEY and SVGEGT. CDR3 length: 17 amino acids. This CDR3 reads CASKRTASGSSADTQYF. The CDR3 DNA is TGTGCCAGCAAAAGAACCGCTAGCGGGAGTAGTGCAGATACGCAGTATTTT.

The genes are TRBV20-1 and TRBJ2-4; D might be TRBD1 (5 bases). V was shortened by 3 bases and J by 2 bases, with 11 bases between the two germline ends. Germline values: CDR1 DFQATT, CDR2 SNEGSKA (reference sequence). This CDR3 contains 14 residues. CDR3 in amino acids: CSASSGFSKNIQYF. The CDR3 DNA sequence: TGCAGTGCTAGTTCAGGGTTCTCCAAAAACATTCAGTACTTC.

This clonotype showed up just a few times. This chain joins TRBV4-2 and TRBJ1-2; 8 bases match TRBD1. Looked up from germline, CDR1 is LGHNA and CDR2 is YNFKEQ. The CDR3 is 16 amino acids. The V segment lost 4 bases and the J segment 4 bases; nucleotides outside the gene matches: 11. This CDR3 is CASSRSQDRAIYGYTF. DNA of the CDR3: TGTGCCAGCAGCCGTTCCCAGGACAGGGCGATCTATGGCTACACCTTC.

This clonotype was detected ten times or more. The CDR3 region is CASSGGALEQETQYF. The DNA for the CDR3 is TGTGCCAGCAGTGGCGGGGCGCTTGAACAAGAGACCCAGTACTTC. V usage is TRBV28 and J usage is TRBJ2-5; D is perhaps TRBD2 (6 bases). The V gene lost 5 bases and the J gene lost 2 bases, with 15 bases spanning the gap. The CDR3 covers 15 residues. The V gene's germline CDR1 is MDHEN and CDR2 SYDVKM.

The chain is built from TRBV12-3 or TRBV12-4 and TRBJ2-7; no firm D call. CDR3 length equals 14 residues. V lost 3 bases to trimming and J lost 3 bases, with 12 bases between them. CDR3 coding DNA: TGTGCCAGCAGTTTGCGATCAGTGTTCTACGAGCAGTACTTC. Amino acids: CASSLRSVFYEQYF.